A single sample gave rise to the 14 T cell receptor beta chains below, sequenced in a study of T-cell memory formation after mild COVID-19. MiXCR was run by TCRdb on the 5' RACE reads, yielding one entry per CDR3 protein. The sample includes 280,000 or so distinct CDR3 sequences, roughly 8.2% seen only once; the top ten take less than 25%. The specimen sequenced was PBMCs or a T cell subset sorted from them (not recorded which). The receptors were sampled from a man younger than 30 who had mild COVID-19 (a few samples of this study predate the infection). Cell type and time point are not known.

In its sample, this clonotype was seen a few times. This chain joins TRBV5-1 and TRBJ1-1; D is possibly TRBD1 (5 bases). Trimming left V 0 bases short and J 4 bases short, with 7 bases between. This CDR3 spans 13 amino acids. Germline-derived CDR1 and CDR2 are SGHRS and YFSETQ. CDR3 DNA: TGCGCCAGCAGCTTGGACAGGCCCACTGAAGCTTTCTTT. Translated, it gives CASSLDRPTEAFF. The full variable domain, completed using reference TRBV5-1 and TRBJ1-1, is KAGVTQTPRYLIKTRGQQVTLSCSPISGHRSVSWYQQTPGQGLQFLFEYFSETQRNKGNFPGRFSGRQFSNSRSEMNVSTLELGDSALYLCASSLDRPTEAFFGQGTRLTVV.

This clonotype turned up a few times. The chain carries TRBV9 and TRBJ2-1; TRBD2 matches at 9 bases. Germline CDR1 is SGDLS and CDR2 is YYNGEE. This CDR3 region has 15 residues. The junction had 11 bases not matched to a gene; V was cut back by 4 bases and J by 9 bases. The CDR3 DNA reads TGTGCCAGCAGCCCTTACTCGCGGGGGGGCGGTGAGCAGTTCTTC. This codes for CASSPYSRGGGEQFF. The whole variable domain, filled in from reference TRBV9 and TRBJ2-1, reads DSGVTQTPKHLITATGQRVTLRCSPRSGDLSVYWYQQSLDQGLQFLIQYYNGEERAKGNILERFSAQQFPDLHSELNLSSLELGDSALYFCASSPYSRGGGEQFFGPGTRLTVL.

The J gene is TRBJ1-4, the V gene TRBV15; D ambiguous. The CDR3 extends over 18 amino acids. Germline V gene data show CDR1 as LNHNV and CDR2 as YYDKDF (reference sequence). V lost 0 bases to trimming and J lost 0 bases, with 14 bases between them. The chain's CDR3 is CATSRDQYDTSTNEKLFF. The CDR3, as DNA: TGTGCCACCAGCAGAGACCAATATGACACCTCAACTAATGAAAAACTGTTTTTT.

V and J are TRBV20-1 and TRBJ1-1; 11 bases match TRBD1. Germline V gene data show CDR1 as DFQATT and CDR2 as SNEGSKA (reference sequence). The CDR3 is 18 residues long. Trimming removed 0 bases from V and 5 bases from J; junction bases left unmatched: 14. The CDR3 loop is CSARDPRIGQGASTEAFF. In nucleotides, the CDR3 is TGCAGTGCTAGAGATCCCCGAATTGGACAGGGGGCGAGTACTGAAGCTTTCTTT.

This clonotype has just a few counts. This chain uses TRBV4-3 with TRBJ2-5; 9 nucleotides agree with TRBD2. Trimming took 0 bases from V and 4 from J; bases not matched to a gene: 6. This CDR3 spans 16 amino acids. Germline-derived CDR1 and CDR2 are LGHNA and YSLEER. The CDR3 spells CASSQEFAGGPETQYF. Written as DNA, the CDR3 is TGCGCCAGCAGCCAAGAGTTCGCGGGGGGGCCAGAGACCCAGTACTTC.

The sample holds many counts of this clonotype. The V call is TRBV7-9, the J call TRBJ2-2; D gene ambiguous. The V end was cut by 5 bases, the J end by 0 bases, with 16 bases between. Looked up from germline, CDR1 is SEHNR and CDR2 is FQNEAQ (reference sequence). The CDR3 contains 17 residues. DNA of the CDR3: TGTGCCAGCAGCCCTCCCTTTAGAGGCGCGAACACCGGGGAGCTGTTTTTT. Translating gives CASSPPFRGANTGELFF.

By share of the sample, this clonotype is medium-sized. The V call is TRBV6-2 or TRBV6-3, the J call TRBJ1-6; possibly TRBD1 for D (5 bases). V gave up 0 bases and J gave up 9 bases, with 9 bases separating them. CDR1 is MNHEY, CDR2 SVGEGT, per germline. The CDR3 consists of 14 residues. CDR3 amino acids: CASSYSGGTSPLHF. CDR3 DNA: TGTGCCAGCAGTTACTCGGGGGGGACTTCACCCCTCCACTTT.

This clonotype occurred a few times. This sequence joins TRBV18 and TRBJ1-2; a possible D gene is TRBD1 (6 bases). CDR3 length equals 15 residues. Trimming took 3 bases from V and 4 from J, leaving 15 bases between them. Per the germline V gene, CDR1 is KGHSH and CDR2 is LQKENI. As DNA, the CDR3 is TGTGCCAGCTCACCGGGGGCAGGGGACCTCTATGGCTACACCTTC. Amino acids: CASSPGAGDLYGYTF. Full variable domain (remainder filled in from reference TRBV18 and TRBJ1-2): NAGVMQNPRHLVRRRGQEARLRCSPMKGHSHVYWYRQLPEEGLKFMVYLQKENIIDESGMPKERFSAEFPKEGPSILRIQQVVRGDSAAYFCASSPGAGDLYGYTFGSGTRLTVV.

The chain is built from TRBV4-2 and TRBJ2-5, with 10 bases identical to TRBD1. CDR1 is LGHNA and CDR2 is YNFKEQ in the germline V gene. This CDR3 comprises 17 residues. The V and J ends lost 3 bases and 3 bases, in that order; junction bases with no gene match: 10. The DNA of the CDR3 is TGTGCCAGCAGCCAGACCCCGGGACAGGGGCCAGAAGAGACCCAGTACTTC. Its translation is CASSQTPGQGPEETQYF.

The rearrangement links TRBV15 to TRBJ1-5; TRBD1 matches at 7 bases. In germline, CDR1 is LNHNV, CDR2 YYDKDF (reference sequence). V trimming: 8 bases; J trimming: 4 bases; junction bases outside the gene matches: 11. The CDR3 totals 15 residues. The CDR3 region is CATARGGQRNQPQHF. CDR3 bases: TGTGCCACCGCCCGGGGGGGACAGCGAAATCAGCCCCAGCATTTT.

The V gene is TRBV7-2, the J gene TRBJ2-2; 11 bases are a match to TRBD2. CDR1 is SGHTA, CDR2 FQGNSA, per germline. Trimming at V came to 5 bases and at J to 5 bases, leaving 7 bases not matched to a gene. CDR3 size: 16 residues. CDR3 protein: CASSTASGGPTGELFF. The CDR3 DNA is TGTGCCAGCAGCACAGCTAGCGGGGGGCCTACCGGGGAGCTGTTTTTT.

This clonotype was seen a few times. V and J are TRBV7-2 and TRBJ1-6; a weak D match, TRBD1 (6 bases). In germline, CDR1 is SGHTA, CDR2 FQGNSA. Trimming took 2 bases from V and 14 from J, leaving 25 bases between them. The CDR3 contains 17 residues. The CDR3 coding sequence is TGTGCCAGCAGCTTAATCATGGGGGCCGGGGTCCGTGAGACCCTCCACTTT. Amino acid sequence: CASSLIMGAGVRETLHF.

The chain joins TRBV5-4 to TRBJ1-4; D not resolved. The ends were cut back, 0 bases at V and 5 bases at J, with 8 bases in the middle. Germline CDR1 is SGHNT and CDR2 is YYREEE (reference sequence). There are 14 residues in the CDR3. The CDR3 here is CASSLDQVNEKLFF. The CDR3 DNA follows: TGTGCCAGCAGCTTGGATCAGGTGAATGAAAAACTGTTTTTT.

The DNA for the CDR3 is TGTGCCAGTAGTATGGCGGGGCTGGAGACCCAGTACTTC. Its translation is CASSMAGLETQYF. This chain uses TRBV19 with TRBJ2-5; maybe TRBD2 (6 bases). Germline lookup yields CDR1 LNHDA and CDR2 SQIVND (reference sequence). Trimming pared 3 bases from V and 5 bases from J, leaving 10 bases between. The CDR3 consists of 13 residues.